The next 21 T cell receptor beta chains were all read from a single sample in a study of blood T cell repertoires in COVID-19. Assay used: immunoSEQ multiplex PCR; TCRdb lists only in-frame clones, some missing. The repertoire holds roughly 240,000 clones, with approximately 84% as singletons. Sequenced: peripheral blood. The receptors come from a woman of 80 years or more with acute or convalescent COVID-19.

This clone is a singleton in its sample. The V and J genes are TRBV4-1 and TRBJ1-2; 9 bases map to TRBD1. Germline V gene lookup returns CDR1 MGHRA and CDR2 YSYEKL. The junction had 13 bases not matched to a gene; V was cut back by 1 base and J by 1 base. CDR3 length: 19 residues. The CDR3 is CASSQGPGTGWGLNYGYTF. CDR3 nucleotides: TGCGCCAGCAGCCAAGGACCTGGGACAGGGTGGGGCCTTAACTATGGCTACACCTTC.

The chain combines TRBV9 with TRBJ2-1; TRBD1 matches 7 bases. Germline V lookup: CDR1 SGDLS, CDR2 YYNGEE. V lost 0 bases and J lost 3; bases outside the gene matches: 9. The length of the CDR3 is 17 residues. CDR3 coding DNA: TGTGCCAGCAGCGTAGAGGACAGGCTCGAGGTCTACAATGAGCAGTTCTTC. Its translation is CASSVEDRLEVYNEQFF.

The V and J genes are TRBV3-1 (or the pseudogene TRBV3-2) and TRBJ2-1; 12 bases are a match to TRBD2. Germline V gives CDR1 LGHDT, CDR2 YNNKEL (reference sequence). This CDR3 spans 17 amino acids. V lost 1 base and J lost 4; bases outside the gene matches: 5. The CDR3 here is CASSQGWTSGTYNEQFF. The CDR3 coding sequence is TGTGCCAGCAGCCAAGGTTGGACTAGCGGGACGTACAATGAGCAGTTCTTC.

CDR3: CASGLMTGGPGSETQYF. The CDR3 nucleotides are TGTGCTAGTGGTTTGATGACGGGGGGGCCGGGGTCTGAGACCCAGTACTTC. This chain links TRBV12-5 with TRBJ2-5; 8 nucleotides match TRBD2. The CDR3 extends over 17 amino acids. Germline V CDR1 and CDR2: LGHNT, FRNRAP. V was clipped by 2 bases and J by 5 bases; unmatched bases: 13. The variable domain in full, completed from reference TRBV12-5 and TRBJ2-5, reads DARVTQTPRHKVTEMGQEVTMRCQPILGHNTVFWYRQTMMQGLELLAYFRNRAPLDDSGMPKDRFSAEMPDATLATLKIQPSEPRDSAVYFCASGLMTGGPGSETQYFGPGTRLLVL.

V gene TRBV14 combines with J gene TRBJ1-3; D gene uncertain. Germline V gives CDR1 SGHDN, CDR2 FVKESK. The V end lost 4 bases, the J end lost 1 base, and 8 bases lay between the germline ends. The CDR3 has 14 amino acids. Written as DNA, the CDR3 is TGTGCCAGCAGCCCCCGTCTATCTGGAAACACCATATATTTT. It yields the protein CASSPRLSGNTIYF.

The chain is built from TRBV5-6 and TRBJ1-6; D is undetermined. Germline CDR1 is SGHDT and CDR2 is YYEEEE. There are 14 residues in the CDR3. V was pared by 4 bases and J by 7 bases, with 12 bases between. CDR3 sequence (DNA): TGTGCCAGCAGCGCCGGACTGCCCAATTCACCCCTCCACTTT. This sequence encodes CASSAGLPNSPLHF.

The gene calls are TRBV18 and TRBJ2-5; 8 nucleotides align to TRBD1. The germline gives CDR1 KGHSH, CDR2 LQKENI. J gave up 1 base and V 5 bases, and 9 bases lay outside the gene matches. This CDR3 is built from 16 residues. This chain's CDR3 is CASSTTGDPFQETQYF. The CDR3 DNA follows: TGTGCCAGCTCAACGACAGGGGACCCCTTCCAAGAGACCCAGTACTTC.

This chain links TRBV30 with TRBJ2-1; 11 nucleotides match TRBD1. Germline CDR1 and CDR2: GTSNPN and SVGIG (reference sequence). The CDR3 totals 14 residues. J was trimmed by 6 bases and V by 6 bases; bases with no gene match: 7. DNA for the CDR3: TGTGCCTGTTCCGGGACAGGGGGTGGCAATGAGCAGTTCTTC. Its translation is CACSGTGGGNEQFF.

V gene TRBV28 combines with J gene TRBJ2-7; 9 nucleotides agree with TRBD1. The CDR3 sequence is 15 residues long. Trimming at V came to 2 bases and at J to 5 bases, leaving 7 bases not matched to a gene. Germline V gene sequence: CDR1 MDHEN, CDR2 SYDVKM. In DNA, the CDR3 is TGTGCCAGCAGTTTAGGCGGGACAGGGTCCCACGAGCAGTACTTC. Protein product: CASSLGGTGSHEQYF.

The chain is built from TRBV14 and TRBJ1-2, with a weak D call TRBD1 (5 bases). Germline loops: CDR1 SGHDN, CDR2 FVKESK. The CDR3 extends over 15 amino acids. V lost 4 bases, J lost 5 bases, and 17 bases lay in between. CDR3 residues: CASSPRTQDWYGYTF. The CDR3 nucleotides are TGTGCCAGCAGCCCTCGGACACAAGACTGGTATGGCTACACCTTC.

J is TRBJ1-4 and V is TRBV4-3; D not certain. Deletions cut 2 bases from V and 0 bases from J, with 13 bases between. CDR3 length: 17 residues. The germline V gene has CDR1 LGHNA and CDR2 YSLEER. CDR3 sequence reads: CASSQWRGKATNEKLFF. The CDR3 DNA reads as TGCGCCAGCAGCCAATGGCGGGGAAAGGCAACTAATGAAAAACTGTTTTTT.

The genes are TRBV9 and TRBJ2-3; no clear D. V was trimmed by 4 bases and J by 2 bases, leaving 11 bases between them. This CDR3 has 14 residues. Germline V CDR1 and CDR2: SGDLS, YYNGEE. The CDR3 here is CASSIRHNTDTQYF. CDR3 DNA sequence: TGTGCCAGCAGCATCAGACATAACACAGATACGCAGTATTTT.

The chain carries TRBV5-4 and TRBJ1-4; tentatively, D is TRBD1 (6 bases). This CDR3 is built from 16 residues. V lost 4 bases and J 0 bases, leaving 13 bases between the germline ends. Looked up from germline, CDR1 is SGHNT and CDR2 is YYREEE (reference sequence). DNA for the CDR3: TGTGCCAGCAGCGTGGGGGGCACCTCAACTAATGAAAAACTGTTTTTT. This encodes CASSVGGTSTNEKLFF. Combining the CDR3 with reference TRBV5-4 and TRBJ1-4 gives the whole variable domain ETGVTQSPTHLIKTRGQQVTLRCSSQSGHNTVSWYQQALGQGPQFIFQYYREEENGRGNFPPRFSGLQFPNYSSELNVNALELDDSALYLCASSVGGTSTNEKLFFGSGTQLSVL.

On this clone: Other DNA sequences in the sample encode the same CDR3. V is TRBV28 and J is TRBJ2-3; D call uncertain. The CDR3 sequence is 11 residues long. Germline values: CDR1 MDHEN, CDR2 SYDVKM. With 6 bases removed from V and 3 bases from J, the gap between germline ends came to 4 bases. The CDR3: CASRATDTQYF. As DNA, the CDR3 is TGTGCCAGCAGGGCTACAGATACGCAGTATTTT.

This clone was picked up a small number of times. The rearrangement links TRBV7-9 to TRBJ1-2, with D possibly being TRBD1 (5 bases). The V gene's germline CDR1 is SEHNR and CDR2 FQNEAQ (reference sequence). V was shortened by 0 bases and J by 0 bases, with 5 bases between the two germline ends. There are 14 residues in the CDR3. CDR3 in DNA: TGTGCCAGCAGCTTAGCAGGGGCTAACTATGGCTACACCTTC. This sequence encodes CASSLAGANYGYTF.

The chain links TRBV6-5 to TRBJ1-4; D is perhaps TRBD1 (6 bases). The ends were cut back, 8 bases at V and 4 bases at J, with 14 bases in the middle. The CDR3 runs 14 residues. Germline V lookup: CDR1 MNHEY, CDR2 SVGAGI. In nucleotides, the CDR3 is TGTGCCAGCCGTAAGGGACACTATAATGAAAAACTGTTTTTT. It encodes CASRKGHYNEKLFF.

V gene TRBV3-1 (or the pseudogene TRBV3-2) combines with J gene TRBJ1-2; possibly TRBD1 for D (5 bases). CDR1 and CDR2 (germline): LGHDT, YNNKEL (reference sequence). The V end lost 4 bases, the J end lost 8 bases, and 26 bases lay between the germline ends. The CDR3 has 17 residues. The DNA for the CDR3 is TGTGCCAGCAGCCTCTGGGGGGGAACAGGCGCCAAAGCCGGCTACACCTTC. It yields the protein CASSLWGGTGAKAGYTF.

This chain uses TRBV15 with TRBJ1-4; 7 positions match TRBD1. V dropped 3 bases and J dropped 2; count of bases not matched to a gene: 9. The CDR3 is 17 residues long. CDR1 is LNHNV and CDR2 is YYDKDF in the germline V gene (reference sequence). CDR3 bases: TGTGCCACCAGCAGGACAGGGAGGAGTCGGACTAATGAAAAACTGTTTTTT. Translating gives CATSRTGRSRTNEKLFF.

The genes are TRBV9 and TRBJ1-2; D is perhaps TRBD1 (5 bases). Looked up from germline, CDR1 is SGDLS and CDR2 is YYNGEE. The CDR3 runs 15 residues. Trimming took 3 bases from V and 4 from J, leaving 16 bases between them. CDR3 sequence (DNA): TGTGCCAGCAGCGCGCCTGCAGGGAACCCCTATGGCTACACCTTC. Translation gives CASSAPAGNPYGYTF.

The CDR3 region is CASSEGGTSITF. DNA for the CDR3: TGTGCCAGCAGCGAAGGAGGGACTTCGATCACCTTC. The chain recombines TRBV3-1 (or the pseudogene TRBV3-2) with TRBJ1-2; the D gene is possibly TRBD1 (5 bases). Germline V CDR1 and CDR2: LGHDT, YNNKEL (reference sequence). V was pared by 5 bases and J by 13 bases, with 17 bases between. This CDR3 is 12 amino acids long.

V and J are TRBV10-1 and TRBJ2-5, with D maybe TRBD1 (6 bases). Germline CDR1 and CDR2: WNHNN and SYGVQD (reference sequence). The CDR3 sequence is 15 residues long. V shed 2 bases and J shed 2 bases, with 12 bases lying between them. CDR3 residues: CASSEQGRFQETQYF. CDR3 DNA: TGCGCCAGCAGTGAGCAGGGGCGCTTTCAAGAGACCCAGTACTTC.